Listed below are T cell receptor beta chains from one sample, sequenced in a study of T cell responses to AZD1222 COVID-19 vaccine. Clones were read by immunoSEQ multiplex PCR, and TCRdb kept only the in-frame ones, dropping some. Of 150,000 to 200,000 clones in the sample, approximately 86% were seen once. The specimen comprised peripheral blood, sampled on day 0 of AZD1222 vaccination. All receptors derive from an adult in good health. The CDR3 runs from the conserved cysteine through the conserved F or W. A D gene is named only where the DNA matches it firmly. Clone sizes are given selectively: once, few, many, or a class where the clone is expanded.

-	TRBJ2-7	TRBV5-1	TRBD2	CASSLGSSGRELSYEQYF	TGCGCCAGCAGCTTGGGCTCGAGCGGGAGGGAACTATCCTACGAGCAGTACTTC
once	TRBJ1-2	TRBV4-1	-	CASSPSGINYGYTF	TGCGCCAGCAGCCCCTCAGGGATTAACTATGGCTACACCTTC
-	TRBJ2-7	TRBV7-9	-	CASSLTGARYGKYF	TGTGCCAGCAGCTTAACGGGGGCGAGGTATGGGAAGTACTTC
-	TRBJ1-2	TRBV28	-	CASSLGGTRNYGYTF	TGTGCCAGCAGTCTCGGCGGGACACGAAACTATGGCTACACCTTC
-	TRBJ1-2	TRBV28	TRBD1	CAISPGTGFGYTF	TGTGCCATTTCTCCTGGGACAGGGTTTGGCTACACCTTC
-	TRBJ2-7	TRBV3-1/TRBV3-2	-	CASSRPGRNYEQYF	TGTGCCAGCAGCCGTCCGGGACGTAACTACGAGCAGTACTTC
-	TRBJ1-2	TRBV6-2/TRBV6-3	-	CASSQTDYGYTF	TGTGCCAGCAGTCAGACAGACTATGGCTACACCTTC
once	TRBJ1-1	TRBV28	TRBD1	CASSSPRVGTGGTNTEAFF	TGTGCCAGCAGTTCCCCGCGGGTGGGGACAGGGGGGACGAACACTGAAGCTTTCTTT
-	TRBJ1-5	TRBV6-5	-	CASSYSAANQPQHF	TGTGCCAGCAGTTACTCGGCAGCTAATCAGCCCCAGCATTTT
once	TRBJ2-1	TRBV5-6	TRBD2	CASSFGGGFSYNEQFF	TGTGCCAGCAGCTTTGGGGGAGGGTTCTCCTACAATGAGCAGTTCTTC
-	TRBJ2-5	TRBV6-5	-	CASSLQGLETQYF	TGTGCCAGCAGTCTACAGGGTCTGGAGACCCAGTACTTC
-	TRBJ1-1	TRBV19	-	CASSIMGTEAFF	TGTGCCAGTAGTATAATGGGGACTGAAGCTTTCTTT
-	TRBJ2-2	TRBV7-9	TRBD2	CASSLEGLATNTGELFF	TGTGCCAGCAGCTTAGAGGGACTAGCGACGAACACCGGGGAGCTGTTTTTT
-	TRBJ1-1	TRBV5-4	TRBD1	CASSRGQGANWVTEAFF	TGTGCCAGCAGCAGGGGACAGGGGGCGAATTGGGTCACTGAAGCTTTCTTT
-	TRBJ1-2	TRBV4-1	-	CASRRETSGAYGYTF	TGCGCCAGCAGAAGAGAGACCTCCGGAGCGTATGGCTACACCTTC